This entry is about one T cell receptor (beta chain). The target antigen is unknown. Method: immunoSEQ multiplex PCR; TCRdb's copy keeps in-frame clones and lacks some. The data show thousands of clones, more than 70% seen once. The CDR3 loop spans 14 amino acids. Germline CDR1 and CDR2: SGHRS and YFSETQ. V dropped 3 bases and J dropped 2; count of bases not matched to a gene: 3. This record belongs to a study of tumor-infiltrating lymphocytes in localized non-small cell lung cancer. Study-wide context: Patients included smokers and never-smokers with various histologies, some sampled after neoadjuvant chemotherapy. Study-level points and caveats: Each assay used a separate piece of the same tissue. Compared with uninvolved lung, tumors showed higher T cell infiltration by TCRbeta sequencing.

The V gene is TRBV5-1, the J gene TRBJ2-3; 7 bases line up with TRBD1. The sample was uninvolved lung tissue not adjacent to the tumor. The receptor comes from a human donor with non-small cell lung cancer. CDR3 protein: CASSSTGSTDTQYF. CDR3 sequence (DNA): TGCGCCAGCAGCTCGACAGGGTCCACAGATACGCAGTATTTT.